The text below deals with one TCR beta chain. What it recognizes is unknown. The data originate from a study of cytomegalovirus exposure and HLA in healthy donors. Whole-study context: The roughly 120 million unique TCR beta sequences, from 150 million to 200 million T cells, were found by an earlier analysis. The study's findings and limits: It was taken for granted in presence/absence analyses that sequencing depth across donors was roughly uniform. A later analysis linked a missense variant in DCLRE1C to the trimming of TCR beta V and J genes.

PCR was performed using 60 Vbeta and 13 Jbeta primers. Here immunoSEQ multiplex PCR was the method, and the copy in TCRdb shows in-frame clones only, minus some. The repertoire shows 55,000 to 75,000 clones; the top ten hold around 4.2%. CDR3 length equals 13 residues. Trimming cost V 0 bases and J 4 bases, with 7 bases left between them. Germline CDR1 reads SGHNT; CDR2 reads YYREEE (reference sequence). The sequence came from a male donor in good health and CMV-seronegative. V and J are TRBV5-4 and TRBJ1-2; D is unresolved. Specimen: PBMCs. CDR3 in amino acids: CASSLDTSYGYTF. The CDR3 region has the DNA TGTGCCAGCAGCTTGGATACTAGCTATGGCTACACCTTC. The full variable domain, with the rest looked up from reference TRBV5-4 and TRBJ1-2, is ETGVTQSPTHLIKTRGQQVTLRCSSQSGHNTVSWYQQALGQGPQFIFQYYREEENGRGNFPPRFSGLQFPNYSSELNVNALELDDSALYLCASSLDTSYGYTFGSGTRLTVV.